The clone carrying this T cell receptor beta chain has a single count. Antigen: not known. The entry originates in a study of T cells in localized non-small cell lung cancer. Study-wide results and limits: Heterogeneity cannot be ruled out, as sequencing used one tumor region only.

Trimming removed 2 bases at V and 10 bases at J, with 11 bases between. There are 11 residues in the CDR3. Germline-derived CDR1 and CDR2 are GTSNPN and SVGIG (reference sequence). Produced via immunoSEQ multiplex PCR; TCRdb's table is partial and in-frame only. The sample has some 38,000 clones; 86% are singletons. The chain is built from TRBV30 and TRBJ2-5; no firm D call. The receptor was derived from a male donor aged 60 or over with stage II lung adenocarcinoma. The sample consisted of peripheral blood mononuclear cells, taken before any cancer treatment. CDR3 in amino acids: CAWSTSRVQYF. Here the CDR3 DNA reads TGTGCCTGGAGTACCTCAAGGGTCCAGTACTTC.